Below are 2 T cell receptor beta chains sequenced from a single sample in a study of T cell responses to AZD1222 COVID-19 vaccine. Libraries were prepared by immunoSEQ multiplex PCR; TCRdb keeps only in-frame clonotypes and omits some of them. The sample includes around 200,000 clones, approximately 91% of them seen just once. The sequencing used peripheral blood, collected on day 0 of AZD1222 vaccination. Receptor source: an adult in good health.

The chain joins TRBV27 to TRBJ2-7; D ambiguous. This CDR3 has 17 amino acids. V lost 0 bases and J lost 2, with 17 bases in between. Germline CDR1 and CDR2: MNHEY and SMNVEV (reference sequence). CDR3 DNA sequence: TGTGCCAGCAGTTTATCGTGGTTAGCTCGGCCAACCTACGAGCAGTACTTC. This codes for CASSLSWLARPTYEQYF.

The genes are TRBV19 and TRBJ2-3; D may be TRBD1 (6 bases). Trimming took off 6 bases at V and 2 bases at J, with 15 bases between the two ends. Per germline, CDR1 LNHDA and CDR2 SQIVND (reference sequence). CDR3 length: 15 residues. The CDR3 region has the DNA TGTGCCAGTAGCCTACAGGGAAGGTACACAGATACGCAGTATTTT. Translating gives CASSLQGRYTDTQYF.